The 27 T cell receptor beta chains listed next were all sequenced from one sample in a study of blood T cell repertoires in COVID-19. Here immunoSEQ multiplex PCR was the method, and the copy in TCRdb shows in-frame clones only, minus some. There are approximately 170,000 clones in the sample; over 80% occur only once, and more than 7.5% lies in the top ten. The sequencing input was peripheral blood. The source is a woman aged 65 to 85 with COVID-19, enrolled during active disease.

V and J are TRBV30 and TRBJ2-1; 10 bases line up with TRBD2. This CDR3 spans 14 amino acids. V was clipped by 1 base and J by 8 bases; unmatched bases: 5. Germline values: CDR1 GTSNPN, CDR2 SVGIG (reference sequence). The CDR3 loop reads CAWSGDSGRDEQFF. For the CDR3, the DNA is TGTGCCTGGAGTGGGGACAGCGGGAGGGATGAGCAGTTCTTC. Together with reference TRBV30 and TRBJ2-1, the CDR3 gives the full variable domain: SQTIHQWPATLVQPVGSPLSLECTVEGTSNPNLYWYRQAAGRGLQLLFYSVGIGQISSEVPQNLSASRPQDRQFILSSKKLLLSDSGFYLCAWSGDSGRDEQFFGPGTRLTVL.

The chain joins TRBV4-3 to TRBJ2-1; TRBD1 aligns across 7 bases. The trim removed 0 bases at V and 4 bases at J, leaving 3 bases unmatched. The CDR3 spans 15 residues. Germline assignment: CDR1 LGHNA and CDR2 YSLEER. Here the CDR3 DNA reads TGCGCCAGCAGCCAAGAGGGACAGTGGTACAATGAGCAGTTCTTC. This encodes CASSQEGQWYNEQFF.

The V and J genes are TRBV3-1 (or the pseudogene TRBV3-2) and TRBJ2-5, with TRBD2 matching over 8 bases. CDR3 size: 16 residues. Germline V CDR1 and CDR2: LGHDT, YNNKEL (reference sequence). The junction had 11 bases not matched to a gene; V was cut back by 1 base and J by 7 bases. This CDR3 reads CASSQVVPGGGGTQYF. DNA of the CDR3: TGTGCCAGCAGCCAAGTCGTTCCGGGAGGGGGGGGGACCCAGTACTTC.

The V call is TRBV27, the J call TRBJ2-7; 9 nucleotides line up with TRBD2. CDR3 length: 15 residues. The ends lost 6 bases at V and 4 bases at J; junction bases unmatched: 10. The germline CDR1 and CDR2 sequences are MNHEY and SMNVEV (reference sequence). The CDR3 sequence is CASSRGVSGSYEQYF. CDR3 nucleotides: TGTGCCAGCAGCAGGGGGGTTAGCGGGAGTTACGAGCAGTACTTC.

Turning to this clone: A junction boundary mismatches the germline segment, possibly from a read error. The chain combines TRBV6-2 or TRBV6-3 with TRBJ2-3, with 9 bases fitting TRBD1. Germline V CDR1 and CDR2: MNHEY, SVGEGT. This CDR3 spans 13 amino acids. The CDR3 loop is CASSGQGKGFRDF. The CDR3 bases are TGTGCCAGCAGTGGACAGGGGAAAGGGTTTAGGGATTTT.

This rearrangement joins TRBV7-3 to TRBJ2-5; 12 bases align to TRBD2. V lost 3 bases, J lost 5 bases, and 7 bases stayed unmatched. CDR3 length equals 16 residues. From germline, CDR1 is SGHTA and CDR2 FQGTGA. The CDR3 bases are TGTGCCAGCAGCTTCGGGCTAGCGGGAGGGCGGGAGACCCAGTACTTC. Translation gives CASSFGLAGGRETQYF.

In this sample, this clone turned up a few times. The V call is TRBV7-6, the J call TRBJ1-3; a possible D gene is TRBD1 (5 bases). Trimming cost V 8 bases and J 8 bases, with 13 bases left between them. This CDR3 spans 12 amino acids. In germline, CDR1 is SGHVS, CDR2 FNYEAQ. CDR3 amino acids: CASGNQGYTIYF. For the CDR3, the DNA is TGTGCCAGCGGTAATCAGGGATACACCATATATTTT.

The chain combines TRBV28 with TRBJ1-3, with TRBD1 as a possible D gene (6 bases). This CDR3 has 15 amino acids. The germline V and J ends were trimmed by 4 bases and 0 bases, with 10 bases remaining between them. The germline gives CDR1 MDHEN, CDR2 SYDVKM. CDR3 in DNA: TGTGCCAGCAGTTCGACAGGATCCTCTGGAAACACCATATATTTT. Amino acid sequence: CASSSTGSSGNTIYF.

The CDR3 spells CASSSPGRTSGSLNEQFF. The CDR3 coding sequence is TGTGCCAGCAGCTCCCCTGGGAGGACTAGCGGGTCCCTCAATGAGCAGTTCTTC. The chain recombines TRBV7-9 with TRBJ2-1; TRBD2 aligns across 11 bases. The CDR3 sequence is 18 residues long. Germline CDR1 reads SEHNR; CDR2 reads FQNEAQ (reference sequence). Unmatched junction bases numbered 14, after V lost 4 bases and J lost 6 bases.

The CDR3 protein is CASFSTGSGPDTQYF. Written as DNA, the CDR3 is TGCGCCAGCTTTTCGACAGGGTCTGGACCAGATACGCAGTATTTT. The genes are TRBV5-1 and TRBJ2-3; TRBD1 agrees at 7 bases. The CDR3 runs to 15 residues. Per germline, CDR1 SGHRS and CDR2 YFSETQ. V lost 7 bases, J lost 4 bases, and 12 bases stayed unmatched.

This clone was observed a few times. The genes are TRBV28 and TRBJ1-1; 9 bases map to TRBD1. This CDR3 comprises 17 residues. The V gene's germline CDR1 is MDHEN and CDR2 SYDVKM. The V segment lost 3 bases and the J segment 0 bases; nucleotides outside the gene matches: 8. The chain's CDR3 is CASSFSGRTGVNTEAFF. The CDR3 bases are TGTGCCAGCAGTTTTTCCGGGAGGACAGGGGTGAACACTGAAGCTTTCTTT.

The gene calls are TRBV19 and TRBJ1-1; no firm D call. Trimming cost V 3 bases and J 5 bases, with 10 bases left between them. Germline assignment: CDR1 LNHDA and CDR2 SQIVND (reference sequence). This CDR3 has 13 residues. The CDR3 nucleotides read TGTGCCAGTAGTATTCGGGCGGGGACTGAAGCTTTCTTT. Amino acids: CASSIRAGTEAFF.

The chain carries TRBV29-1 and TRBJ2-3; 10 positions agree with TRBD2. The CDR3 spans 13 residues. With V trimmed by 6 bases and J by 3 bases, 3 bases remained unmatched. Germline CDR1 reads SQVTM; CDR2 reads ANQGSEA. Here the CDR3 reads CSVIAGGTDTQYF. The CDR3 DNA sequence: TGCAGCGTAATAGCGGGAGGTACAGATACGCAGTATTTT.

This rearrangement joins TRBV6-6 to TRBJ1-2, with TRBD1 identical over 7 bases. This CDR3 is 15 amino acids long. With V trimmed by 6 bases and J by 5 bases, 12 bases remained unmatched. The germline V gene encodes CDR1 MNHNY and CDR2 SVGAGI (reference sequence). This chain's CDR3 is CASRHEGARTYGYTF. In DNA, the CDR3 is TGTGCCAGCAGGCACGAGGGGGCCCGGACTTATGGCTACACCTTC.

This chain uses TRBV7-2 with TRBJ1-1, with D maybe TRBD1 (5 bases). Germline CDR1 is SGHTA and CDR2 is FQGNSA. This CDR3 spans 13 amino acids. V was clipped by 5 bases and J by 1 base, with 8 bases between them. The CDR3 spells CASSVQANTEAFF. CDR3 DNA: TGTGCCAGCAGCGTACAGGCGAACACTGAAGCTTTCTTT.

The chain links TRBV2 to TRBJ2-1; D gene uncertain. CDR1 is SNHLY, CDR2 FYNNEI, per germline. Trimming shortened V by 6 bases and J by 10 bases, and 10 bases separated the two germline ends. This CDR3 has 11 amino acids. The CDR3 nucleotides read TGTGCCAGCAGATTTGGCCGCGAGCAGTTCTTC. This encodes CASRFGREQFF. The full variable domain, in which reference TRBV2 and TRBJ2-1 provide the parts outside the CDR3, is EPEVTQTPSHQVTQMGQEVILRCVPISNHLYFYWYRQILGQKVEFLVSFYNNEISEKSEIFDDQFSVERPDGSNFTLKIRSTKLEDSAMYFCASRFGREQFFGPGTRLTVL.

The chain carries TRBV6-5 and TRBJ1-1; 9 nucleotides match TRBD1. The CDR3 sequence is 14 residues long. The germline gives CDR1 MNHEY, CDR2 SVGAGI. The trim removed 4 bases at V and 2 bases at J, leaving 2 bases unmatched. The CDR3 DNA reads as TGTGCCAGCAGTTGGGACAGGGTCAACACTGAAGCTTTCTTT. Protein product: CASSWDRVNTEAFF.

The chain combines TRBV6-1 with TRBJ2-1; 13 bases line up with TRBD2. CDR3 length: 17 residues. From germline, CDR1 is MNHNS and CDR2 SASEGT. With V trimmed by 4 bases and J by 1 base, 4 bases remained unmatched. CDR3 DNA sequence: TGTGCCAGCAGTGGACTAGCGGGGGGCGGATCCTACAATGAGCAGTTCTTC. Translated: CASSGLAGGGSYNEQFF.

The genes are TRBV28 and TRBJ2-7; tentatively, D is TRBD2 (7 bases). The V end was cut by 7 bases, the J end by 4 bases, with 20 bases between. Germline V CDR1 and CDR2: MDHEN, SYDVKM. The CDR3 runs to 15 residues. DNA for the CDR3: TGTGCCAGCAATCCCCCCGCGGGGGCCACTTACGAGCAGTACTTC. As protein: CASNPPAGATYEQYF.

CDR3 coding DNA: TGTGCCAGCAGAGAATCCGGGACAGGGGGACCTGAAGCTTTCTTT. This sequence encodes CASRESGTGGPEAFF. The J gene is TRBJ1-1, the V gene TRBV3-1 (or the pseudogene TRBV3-2), with TRBD1 matching over 11 bases. The CDR3 totals 15 residues. V lost 6 bases to trimming and J lost 6 bases; unmatched junction nucleotides: 9. Per germline, CDR1 LGHDT and CDR2 YNNKEL (reference sequence).

The chain recombines TRBV5-1 with TRBJ2-7; TRBD1 aligns across 7 bases. The CDR3 is 15 amino acids. Germline V gene sequence: CDR1 SGHRS, CDR2 YFSETQ. Trimming took 2 bases from V and 2 from J; bases not matched to a gene: 7. The CDR3, as DNA: TGCGCCAGCAGCTTCGGGCAGGGGGAAGCCTACGAGCAGTACTTC. It is translated as CASSFGQGEAYEQYF.

This clone has a single count. The chain links TRBV30 to TRBJ2-1, with 8 nucleotides matching TRBD2. The CDR3 is 16 residues long. Germline V gene sequence: CDR1 GTSNPN, CDR2 SVGIG (reference sequence). V shed 2 bases and J 4 bases; nucleotides not matched to a gene: 10. The CDR3: CAWSKTGTRLYNEQFF. In nucleotides, the CDR3 is TGTGCCTGGAGTAAAACCGGGACTAGATTATACAATGAGCAGTTCTTC.

V is TRBV7-2 and J is TRBJ1-5; 7 positions match TRBD1. The CDR3 consists of 15 residues. Germline V CDR1 and CDR2: SGHTA, FQGNSA. V lost 2 bases and J lost 5; bases outside the gene matches: 6. CDR3 bases: TGTGCCAGCAGCTTACGCTCAACAGGGGATCAGCCCCAGCATTTT. Translation gives CASSLRSTGDQPQHF.

The chain uses TRBV30 and TRBJ2-7; possibly TRBD1 for D (6 bases). Germline V gene data show CDR1 as GTSNPN and CDR2 as SVGIG (reference sequence). V dropped 1 base and J dropped 3 bases, with 7 bases sitting between them. This CDR3 contains 12 residues. CDR3 amino acids: CAWSEGDYEQYF. The CDR3 DNA reads as TGTGCCTGGAGTGAGGGGGACTACGAGCAGTACTTC.

The rearrangement uses TRBV6-5 and TRBJ2-7, with 12 bases that match TRBD1. Germline values: CDR1 MNHEY, CDR2 SVGAGI. The V segment lost 8 bases and the J segment 2 bases; nucleotides outside the gene matches: 4. CDR3 size: 14 residues. As DNA, the CDR3 is TGTGCCAGCGGGGGACAGGGGGCCACCTACGAGCAGTACTTC. It codes for CASGGQGATYEQYF.

The J gene is TRBJ2-1, the V gene TRBV2, with D possibly being TRBD2 (6 bases). The ends were cut back, 8 bases at V and 3 bases at J, with 17 bases in the middle. CDR3 size: 15 residues. Germline V gene data show CDR1 as SNHLY and CDR2 as FYNNEI. The CDR3 nucleotides read TGTGCCAGCCAGGGCCCGGGACTTGGCTACAATGAGCAGTTCTTC. Translating gives CASQGPGLGYNEQFF.

The CDR3 DNA is TGTGCCAGCAGCGCGGGACGTCCAAGCTCCTACAATGAGCAGTTCTTC. It specifies CASSAGRPSSYNEQFF. This chain uses TRBV7-8 with TRBJ2-1, with a possible D match to TRBD2 (6 bases). Germline V CDR1 and CDR2: SGHVS, FQNEAQ. The V end was cut by 5 bases, the J end by 0 bases, with 14 bases between. The CDR3 totals 16 residues.